This T cell receptor (beta chain) emerged from a study of identical twins. Trimming took off 0 bases at V and 10 bases at J, with 5 bases between the two ends. From germline, CDR1 is SGHRS and CDR2 YFSETQ. This CDR3 is built from 12 residues. Using its own MiXCR run on the 5' RACE reads, TCRdb lists one record per CDR3 protein. The sample lists hundreds of thousands of distinct CDR3 sequences, approximately 18% occurring once. The sample also formed part of further work on T cells expressing NK-cell markers. As that report states: Over 5 donors showed dominant NKG2C+ clonotypes comprising about 1.0-7.5% of their CD8+ T cells.

The TCR was taken from a woman aged 18-35 years in good health. This chain connects TRBV5-1 to TRBJ1-6; D gene uncertain. The sample comprised PBMCs. CDR3 region: CASSLGASPLHF. As DNA, the CDR3 is TGCGCCAGCAGCTTGGGGGCCTCACCCCTCCACTTT.